The following is a TCR beta chain sequence with its context. Antigen specificity is unknown. This specimen belongs to a study of response to subunit inactivated influenza vaccine. Whole-study findings and limits: The authors proposed limited new T cell recruitment per seasonal influenza vaccination.

MiXCR was run by TCRdb on the RT-PCR reads, yielding one entry per CDR3 protein. The repertoire consists of under 200,000 distinct CDR3 sequences, with approximately 11% occurring once and the leading ten covering 35% to 40%. This sequence originates from a man between 50 and 75 years old who received an inactivated influenza vaccine. The sample consisted of CD8+ T cells sorted from PBMCs, taken less than 25 months after vaccination.

The CDR3 is CASSLYLRQETQYF. For the CDR3, the DNA is TGTGCCAGCAGTTTATACTTACGGCAAGAGACCCAGTACTTC. The chain has TRBV28 and TRBJ2-5; D is undetermined. The germline V gene has CDR1 MDHEN and CDR2 SYDVKM. V gave up 1 base and J gave up 2 bases, with 8 bases separating them. This CDR3 region has 14 residues.